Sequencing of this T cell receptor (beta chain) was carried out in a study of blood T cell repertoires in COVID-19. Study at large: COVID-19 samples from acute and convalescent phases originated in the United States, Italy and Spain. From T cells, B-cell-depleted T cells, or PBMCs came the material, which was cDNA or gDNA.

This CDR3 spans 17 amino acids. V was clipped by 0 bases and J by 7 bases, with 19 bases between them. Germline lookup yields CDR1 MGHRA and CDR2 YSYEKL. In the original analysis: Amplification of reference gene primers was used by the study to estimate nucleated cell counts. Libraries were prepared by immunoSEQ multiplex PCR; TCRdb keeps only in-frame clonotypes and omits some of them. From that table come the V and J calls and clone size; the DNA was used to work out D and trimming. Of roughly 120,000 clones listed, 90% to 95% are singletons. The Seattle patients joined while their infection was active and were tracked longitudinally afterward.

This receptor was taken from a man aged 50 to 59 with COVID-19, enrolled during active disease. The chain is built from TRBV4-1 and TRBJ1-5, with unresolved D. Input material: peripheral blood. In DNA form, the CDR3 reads TGCGCCAGCAGCCAAGATCCTCACTGGAGGGTAGGACAGCCCCAGCATTTT. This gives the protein CASSQDPHWRVGQPQHF.